The 24 T cell receptor beta chains reported below all come from one sample, sequenced in a study of cytomegalovirus exposure and HLA in healthy donors. The study ran its PCR with 60 Vbeta and 13 Jbeta primers. The repertoire was sequenced with immunoSEQ multiplex PCR; TCRdb's copy has only in-frame clones and lacks some. The data hold fewer than 150,000 clones, with around 74% observed a single time. Source material: PBMCs. Receptor source: a man younger than 40 in good health and CMV-seronegative.

The chain has TRBV7-2 and TRBJ1-5; a possible D gene is TRBD1 (6 bases). V lost 5 bases, J lost 6 bases, and 26 bases lay in between. Germline V CDR1 and CDR2: SGHTA, FQGNSA. The CDR3 consists of 18 residues. The CDR3 nucleotides are TGTGCCAGCAGCGCAGGGGACATGCCGACCTGGTCGACTCAGCCCCAGCATTTT. This translates into CASSAGDMPTWSTQPQHF. Complete variable domain (other parts from reference TRBV7-2 and TRBJ1-5): GAGVSQSPSNKVTEKGKDVELRCDPISGHTALYWYRQSLGQGLEFLIYFQGNSAPDKSGLPSDRFSAERTGGSVSTLTIQRTQQEDSAVYLCASSAGDMPTWSTQPQHFGDGTRLSIL.

This chain joins TRBV5-1 and TRBJ2-5, with D maybe TRBD2 (6 bases). This CDR3 is built from 16 residues. Germline CDR1 SGHRS, CDR2 YFSETQ. Trimming took 0 bases from V and 1 from J, leaving 13 bases between them. The CDR3 nucleotides are TGCGCCAGCAGCTTGGATGTGGGGGGTAGCCAAGAGACCCAGTACTTC. This codes for CASSLDVGGSQETQYF.

The V and J genes are TRBV9 and TRBJ2-2, with 8 bases fitting TRBD1. CDR1 and CDR2 from the germline V gene are SGDLS and YYNGEE. The CDR3 length is 16 residues. The ends lost 3 bases at V and 5 bases at J; junction bases unmatched: 9. The DNA for the CDR3 is TGTGCCAGCAGCGCCCATACCGGGACAGGTACCGGGGAGCTGTTTTTT. The encoded protein is CASSAHTGTGTGELFF.

J is TRBJ2-3 and V is TRBV7-2, with a possible D match to TRBD2 (5 bases). This CDR3 has 14 residues. V lost 3 bases, J lost 2 bases, and 9 bases lay in between. The germline gives CDR1 SGHTA, CDR2 FQGNSA. The CDR3 DNA is TGTGCCAGCAGCTTTACTAGAGACACAGATACGCAGTATTTT. Amino acid sequence: CASSFTRDTDTQYF. The full variable domain, with the rest looked up from reference TRBV7-2 and TRBJ2-3, is GAGVSQSPSNKVTEKGKDVELRCDPISGHTALYWYRQSLGQGLEFLIYFQGNSAPDKSGLPSDRFSAERTGGSVSTLTIQRTQQEDSAVYLCASSFTRDTDTQYFGPGTRLTVL.

This chain uses TRBV11-1 with TRBJ2-1; 7 nucleotides align to TRBD2. Germline-derived CDR1 and CDR2 are SGHAT and FQDESV (reference sequence). The V gene end was trimmed by 2 bases and the J gene end by 7 bases; junction bases not matched to a gene: 8. This CDR3 has 15 amino acids. CDR3 amino acids: CASSLWGGRRNEQFF. The CDR3, as DNA: TGTGCCAGCAGCTTATGGGGAGGGAGACGAAATGAGCAGTTCTTC.

This clone is a singleton in its sample. V usage is TRBV30 and J usage is TRBJ1-1; 9 bases match TRBD1. CDR1 GTSNPN and CDR2 SVGIG come from the germline V gene (reference sequence). With 2 bases clipped from V and 2 bases from J, the junction kept 6 bases outside the gene matches. The CDR3 consists of 15 residues. CDR3 amino acids: CAWSTQGAPNTEAFF. The CDR3, as DNA: TGTGCCTGGAGTACACAGGGGGCCCCAAACACTGAAGCTTTCTTT.

In this sample, this clone turned up once. The rearrangement uses TRBV25-1 and TRBJ2-3, with 8 bases matching TRBD2. The V and J ends lost 8 bases and 2 bases, in that order; junction bases with no gene match: 12. The CDR3 is made up of 16 amino acids. The germline V gene has CDR1 MGHDK and CDR2 SYGVNS. This chain's CDR3 is CASGAGSGKTTDTQYF. Written as DNA, the CDR3 is TGTGCCAGCGGAGCAGGTAGCGGGAAGACCACAGATACGCAGTATTTT.

The chain joins TRBV30 to TRBJ1-2, with a weak D call TRBD1 (5 bases). This CDR3 has 12 amino acids. CDR1 GTSNPN and CDR2 SVGIG come from the germline V gene (reference sequence). With 2 bases removed from V and 8 bases from J, the gap between germline ends came to 12 bases. Here the CDR3 DNA reads TGTGCCTGGAGTCGGGGGAATGAAGGCTACACCTTC. This sequence encodes CAWSRGNEGYTF.

The chain links TRBV28 to TRBJ1-2; D may be TRBD1 (5 bases). From germline, CDR1 is MDHEN and CDR2 SYDVKM. The V gene lost 5 bases and the J gene lost 8 bases, with 9 bases spanning the gap. This CDR3 comprises 11 residues. The CDR3 bases are TGTGCCAGCAGTAAAAGACAGGGCTACACCTTC. It is translated as CASSKRQGYTF.

The J gene is TRBJ2-7, the V gene TRBV6-6; tentative D call: TRBD1 (6 bases). Germline values: CDR1 MNHNY, CDR2 SVGAGI (reference sequence). Between the trimmed V and J ends, which lost 5 bases and 11 bases, there was a span of 19 bases. The CDR3 is 13 residues long. The CDR3 reads CASSPRDIEAEYF. The CDR3 nucleotides are TGTGCCAGCAGTCCCCGGGACATCGAAGCGGAGTACTTC.

The chain combines TRBV6-1 with TRBJ1-2, with TRBD1 matching 9 bases. This CDR3 is built from 14 residues. V gave up 1 base and J gave up 4 bases; unmatched junction bases: 1. Germline V lookup: CDR1 MNHNS, CDR2 SASEGT. CDR3 loop: CASSEVGQGYGYTF. In DNA form, the CDR3 reads TGTGCCAGCAGTGAAGTGGGACAGGGCTATGGCTACACCTTC.

Only a few counts were recorded for this clone. The rearrangement links TRBV13 to TRBJ2-2; possibly TRBD2 for D (6 bases). The CDR3 has 17 amino acids. Trimming stripped 0 bases from V and 2 bases from J, with 13 bases between. The V gene's germline CDR1 is PRHDT and CDR2 FYEKMQ (reference sequence). CDR3: CASSLGVASDNTGELFF. The CDR3 nucleotides read TGTGCCAGCAGCTTAGGCGTCGCTAGCGATAACACCGGGGAGCTGTTTTTT.

V gene TRBV6-1 combines with J gene TRBJ2-2, with a weak D call TRBD1 (5 bases). Germline V gene data show CDR1 as MNHNS and CDR2 as SASEGT. Trimming left V 1 base short and J 1 base short, with 16 bases between. This CDR3 has 18 residues. CDR3 coding DNA: TGTGCCAGCAGTGAAGAAGTGGAGACAGTCTGGAACACCGGGGAGCTGTTTTTT. Amino acids: CASSEEVETVWNTGELFF.

J is TRBJ2-3 and V is TRBV10-3; 7 bases line up with TRBD1. This CDR3 contains 15 residues. With 10 bases clipped from V and 1 base from J, the junction kept 11 bases outside the gene matches. Germline assignment: CDR1 ENHRY and CDR2 SYGVKD. DNA of the CDR3: TGTGCCACCTTAGGGGGCCTCGCTCGCACAGATACGCAGTATTTT. This encodes CATLGGLARTDTQYF.

V usage is TRBV7-8 and J usage is TRBJ2-7, with D unresolved. Trimming removed 5 bases from V and 7 bases from J, with 12 bases in between. The CDR3 length is 12 residues. CDR1 SGHVS and CDR2 FQNEAQ come from the germline V gene. The DNA for the CDR3 is TGTGCCAGCAGCGCAGACAACCCGGAGCAGTACTTC. Protein: CASSADNPEQYF.

In its sample, this clone was seen once. Mismatch with germline at one junction end may stem from a read error. This CDR3 is CASSLFREGQPQHF. The CDR3 DNA reads as TGTGCTAGCAGCTTATTCAGGGAGGGTCAGCCCCAGCATTTT. This chain connects TRBV7-7 to TRBJ1-5, with D possibly TRBD1 on 5 matching bases. Per germline, CDR1 SSHAT and CDR2 FNYEAQ (reference sequence). The CDR3 length is 14 residues.

The chain combines TRBV19 with TRBJ2-1, with TRBD1 matching over 9 bases. The V gene's germline CDR1 is LNHDA and CDR2 SQIVND (reference sequence). The V segment lost 9 bases and the J segment 6 bases; nucleotides outside the gene matches: 6. The CDR3 runs 13 residues. The CDR3 loop reads CASAGTGFNEQFF. In nucleotides, the CDR3 is TGTGCCAGCGCCGGGACAGGGTTCAATGAGCAGTTCTTC.

The chain joins TRBV10-3 to TRBJ1-5; D ambiguous. V was clipped by 2 bases and J by 6 bases, with 8 bases between them. This CDR3 has 13 residues. From germline, CDR1 is ENHRY and CDR2 SYGVKD. CDR3 amino acids: CAISETDLQPQHF. Here the CDR3 DNA reads TGTGCCATCAGTGAGACAGATCTTCAGCCCCAGCATTTT.

The chain joins TRBV5-6 to TRBJ2-1; D might be TRBD1 (6 bases). This CDR3 has 14 amino acids. The germline CDR1 and CDR2 sequences are SGHDT and YYEEEE. V lost 6 bases, J lost 4 bases, and 14 bases lay in between. As DNA, the CDR3 is TGTGCCAGCACCAGGACAGCGCTATACAATGAGCAGTTCTTC. This sequence encodes CASTRTALYNEQFF.

The genes are TRBV15 and TRBJ1-4, with 8 positions matching TRBD1. The CDR3 extends over 17 amino acids. After removal of 0 bases from V and 6 bases from J, the junction contained 9 bases not matched to a gene. Germline CDR1 LNHNV, CDR2 YYDKDF (reference sequence). For the CDR3, the DNA is TGTGCCACCAGCAGAGATTGGACAGGGACGTCCCATGAAAAACTGTTTTTT. Its protein is CATSRDWTGTSHEKLFF.

The V gene is TRBV7-9, the J gene TRBJ2-3; no clear D. The V end was cut by 8 bases, the J end by 4 bases, with 10 bases between. This CDR3 has 12 amino acids. CDR1 and CDR2 (germline): SEHNR, FQNEAQ (reference sequence). The CDR3 here is CASGGMADTQYF. CDR3 nucleotide sequence: TGTGCCAGCGGCGGTATGGCAGATACGCAGTATTTT.

Remarks on this clone: At one end, the junction sequence differs from germline, possibly due to a read error. The chain combines TRBV6-1 with TRBJ2-7, with 8 nucleotides matching TRBD2. There are 11 residues in the CDR3. Germline V gene data show CDR1 as MNHNS and CDR2 as SASEGT. CDR3 in DNA: TGTGCCAGCAGCTTACTAGCGGCCTCGTTCTTC. As protein: CASSLLAASFF.

V and J are TRBV7-3 and TRBJ2-3, with 8 positions matching TRBD2. J was trimmed by 7 bases and V by 1 base; bases with no gene match: 10. Germline V gene lookup returns CDR1 SGHTA and CDR2 FQGTGA. The CDR3 totals 16 residues. CDR3 in amino acids: CASSLIGGGSLNTQYF. CDR3 DNA sequence: TGTGCCAGCAGCTTAATCGGCGGGGGGTCCCTGAATACGCAGTATTTT.

The DNA for the CDR3 is TGTGCCAGCTCACCACTTTTGCCCCAGGGAGGGAATGAGCAGTTCTTC. Its translation: CASSPLLPQGGNEQFF. The rearrangement joins TRBV18 to TRBJ2-1; 7 positions match TRBD2. CDR3 size: 16 residues. J lost 7 bases, V lost 1 base, and 10 bases had no gene match. Looked up from germline, CDR1 is KGHSH and CDR2 is LQKENI. Using reference TRBV18 and TRBJ2-1 for the parts outside the CDR3, the full variable domain is NAGVMQNPRHLVRRRGQEARLRCSPMKGHSHVYWYRQLPEEGLKFMVYLQKENIIDESGMPKERFSAEFPKEGPSILRIQQVVRGDSAAYFCASSPLLPQGGNEQFFGPGTRLTVL.